These 8 T cell receptor beta chains were all obtained from the same sample, sequenced in a study of a mutant IDH1 vaccine in newly diagnosed glioma. TCRdb keeps only in-frame clones here, not all; method: immunoSEQ multiplex PCR. This repertoire shows tens of thousands of clones, about four fifths found once; its top ten account for about 6%. For these TCRs, the target antigens are not known. Time point specified: week 11, during vaccination. In every dose of vaccine, 300 ug of mutant IDH1 20-mer peptide was given alongside topical imiquimod. Sequencing used PBMCs, obtained from a glioma patient whose treatment included an IDH1 peptide vaccine. All receptors derive from a man in his fifties or sixties with glioma.

This sequence joins TRBV2 and TRBJ1-1; D is ambiguous. Trimming pared 7 bases from V and 1 base from J, leaving 7 bases between. There are 12 residues in the CDR3. CDR1 SNHLY and CDR2 FYNNEI come from the germline V gene. CDR3 sequence reads: CASTVANTEAFF. For the CDR3, the DNA is TGTGCCAGCACGGTAGCGAACACTGAAGCTTTCTTT.

Written as DNA, the CDR3 is TGTGCCACCATCGAAGTCGGGAATTCACCCCTCCACTTT. It yields the protein CATIEVGNSPLHF. This rearrangement joins TRBV2 to TRBJ1-6; D unresolved. Germline V gene lookup returns CDR1 SNHLY and CDR2 FYNNEI. The germline V and J ends were trimmed by 10 bases and 7 bases, with 14 bases remaining between them. The CDR3 is 13 amino acids.

V is TRBV2 and J is TRBJ2-7; D is uncertain. The CDR3 is made up of 12 amino acids. V shed 5 bases and J shed 0 bases, with 5 bases lying between them. The germline gives CDR1 SNHLY, CDR2 FYNNEI. CDR3 sequence reads: CASSYSSYEQYF. DNA for the CDR3: TGTGCCAGCAGTTATAGCTCCTACGAGCAGTACTTC.

This clone was recorded once. For the CDR3, the DNA is TGTGCCAGCTCACCAGCGATAGCGGGGGGTGTCCAAGAGACCCAGTACTTC. Residues: CASSPAIAGGVQETQYF. The chain is built from TRBV18 and TRBJ2-5, with TRBD2 identical over 10 bases. The CDR3 spans 17 residues. Losses at the gene ends were 2 bases for V and 1 base for J; bases not matched to a gene: 7. Germline V gene sequence: CDR1 KGHSH, CDR2 LQKENI.

This sequence joins TRBV6-1 and TRBJ2-7, with TRBD2 identical over 12 bases. Unmatched junction bases numbered 8, after V lost 6 bases and J lost 5 bases. The V gene's germline CDR1 is MNHNS and CDR2 SASEGT. This CDR3 spans 15 amino acids. CDR3 loop: CASSTTSGGWHEQYF. CDR3 coding DNA: TGTGCCAGCAGCACGACTAGCGGGGGATGGCACGAGCAGTACTTC.

J is TRBJ2-2 and V is TRBV6-5; no clear D. The CDR3 is 15 residues long. Trimming shortened V by 6 bases and J by 4 bases, and 15 bases separated the two germline ends. Germline assignment: CDR1 MNHEY and CDR2 SVGAGI. The CDR3 sequence is CASSPDRSPTGELFF. The CDR3 coding sequence is TGTGCCAGCAGCCCTGATAGATCCCCCACCGGGGAGCTGTTTTTT.

The chain carries TRBV19 and TRBJ1-1; D is uncertain. V dropped 1 base and J dropped 8 bases, with 11 bases sitting between them. The CDR3 sequence is 13 residues long. Germline V gene lookup returns CDR1 LNHDA and CDR2 SQIVND (reference sequence). CDR3: CASSIAGFAEAFF. The CDR3 nucleotides are TGTGCCAGTAGTATAGCAGGTTTTGCCGAAGCTTTCTTT. The whole variable domain, remainder taken from reference TRBV19 and TRBJ1-1, is DGGITQSPKYLFRKEGQNVTLSCEQNLNHDAMYWYRQDPGQGLRLIYYSQIVNDFQKGDIAEGYSVSREKKESFPLTVTSAQKNPTAFYLCASSIAGFAEAFFGQGTRLTVV.

This rearrangement joins TRBV28 to TRBJ2-7, with D perhaps matching TRBD1 (5 bases). The V end lost 3 bases, the J end lost 3 bases, and 15 bases lay between the germline ends. The CDR3 sequence is 15 residues long. CDR1 is MDHEN and CDR2 is SYDVKM in the germline V gene. The CDR3 sequence is CASSLSAGYDYEQYF. The DNA for the CDR3 is TGTGCCAGCAGTTTGAGCGCAGGGTACGACTACGAGCAGTACTTC. The entire variable domain, with the rest obtained from reference TRBV28 and TRBJ2-7, is as follows: DVKVTQSSRYLVKRTGEKVFLECVQDMDHENMFWYRQDPGLGLRLIYFSYDVKMKEKGDIPEGYSVSREKKERFSLILESASTNQTSMYLCASSLSAGYDYEQYFGPGTRLTVT.